The clone carrying this TCR beta chain was detected only a few times. Per the germline V gene, CDR1 is SGDLS and CDR2 is YYNGEE. The length of the CDR3 is 14 residues. V lost 0 bases and J lost 5; bases outside the gene matches: 1. This entry belongs to a study of response to subunit inactivated influenza vaccine. TCRdb reanalysed the RT-PCR reads using MiXCR and keeps one entry per CDR3 protein. Here the sample spans about 780,000 distinct CDR3 sequences, roughly 18% being singletons. Sequencing used PBMCs from blood, obtained roughly 5 days after vaccination. The clonotype originates from a man aged 50 or older who received an inactivated influenza vaccine. This chain joins TRBV9 and TRBJ2-1; 8 bases map to TRBD1. For the CDR3, the DNA is TGTGCCAGCAGCGTAGGGGACAGGAACAATGAGCAGTTCTTC. It yields the protein CASSVGDRNNEQFF.